These T cell receptor beta chains were read from a single sample in a study of blood T cell repertoires in COVID-19. Generated by immunoSEQ multiplex PCR, the TCRdb table keeps only in-frame clones and is missing some. Here the sample spans around 250,000 clones, around 89% being singletons. The sample was PBMCs or T cells enriched from blood (not recorded which). These receptors originate from a woman aged 40 to 50 with acute COVID-19. The CDR3 runs from the conserved cysteine through the conserved F or W. A D gene is named only where the DNA matches it firmly. Clone size appears in some rows only: once, few, many, or a class for an expanded clone.

j_call clone_size d_call v_call cdr3_aa cdr3_nt
TRBJ2-2 - TRBD1 TRBV9 CASSPGPGQAILGTGELFF TGTGCCAGCAGCCCAGGCCCGGGACAGGCCATATTAGGGACCGGGGAGCTGTTTTTT
TRBJ2-2 - TRBD2 TRBV24-1 CATSDLFGGSGTGELFF TGTGCCACCAGTGATTTGTTTGGCGGGAGTGGAACCGGGGAGCTGTTTTTT
TRBJ1-5 - TRBD1 TRBV19 CASSSRDRGDQPQHF TGTGCCAGTAGTTCCCGGGACAGGGGAGATCAGCCCCAGCATTTT
TRBJ1-4 - - TRBV14 CASSHGLTAPVGELFF TGTGCCAGCAGCCACGGTTTGACAGCCCCGGTTGGGGAACTGTTTTTT
TRBJ1-1 - TRBD1 TRBV6-5 CASSRPGQLNTEAFF TGTGCCAGCAGTCGACCGGGACAGCTGAACACTGAAGCTTTCTTT
TRBJ1-4 - - TRBV27 CASARQVPNEKLFF TGTGCCAGCGCCAGACAGGTTCCTAATGAAAAACTGTTTTTT
TRBJ1-2 - - TRBV13 CASSLYGQAHGYTF TGTGCCAGCAGCTTATATGGGCAGGCTCATGGCTACACCTTC
TRBJ2-2 - - TRBV6-5 CASSYDFEAGELFF TGTGCCAGCAGTTACGACTTTGAGGCCGGGGAGCTGTTTTTT
TRBJ2-7 - - TRBV7-9 CASSLRGGLAIPYEQYF TGTGCCAGCAGCTTGCGGGGCGGTCTAGCGATTCCCTACGAGCAGTACTTC
TRBJ1-2 - TRBD1 TRBV24-1 CATSSDRENGYTF TGTGCCACCAGTTCGGACAGGGAGAATGGCTACACCTTC
TRBJ2-1 - TRBD2 TRBV5-1 CASSFSPTSGKYNEQFF TGCGCCAGCAGCTTTTCCCCGACTAGCGGCAAGTACAATGAGCAGTTCTTC
TRBJ2-2 - - TRBV12-3/TRBV12-4 CASTLRNGELFF TGTGCCAGCACCCTGCGGAACGGGGAGCTGTTTTTT
TRBJ2-1 few TRBD1 TRBV24-1 CATSDRKLKTGDNEQFF TGTGCCACCAGTGATCGAAAACTAAAGACAGGGGATAATGAGCAGTTCTTC
TRBJ1-2 - - TRBV21-1 CASSKAAERGLDGYTF TGTGCCAGCAGCAAAGCGGCCGAGAGGGGGCTCGATGGCTACACCTTC
TRBJ2-3 - - TRBV5-1 CASSLDSASTDTQYF TGCGCCAGCAGCTTGGACAGTGCTAGCACAGATACGCAGTATTTT
TRBJ2-3 few TRBD1 TRBV7-2 CASSLAARGPTDTQYF TGTGCCAGCAGCTTAGCTGCCAGGGGGCCGACAGATACGCAGTATTTT
TRBJ1-2 - TRBD1 TRBV5-1 CASTWDRDDRYTF TGCGCCAGCACCTGGGACAGGGACGACCGCTACACCTTC